This TCR beta chain is from a study of blood T cell repertoires in COVID-19. Recovered participants had two consecutive negative NP/OP PCR tests, healthcare professional clearance, or symptom resolution. A single count supports this clone. Profiled with immunoSEQ multiplex PCR; TCRdb holds only in-frame clones, not every one. The sample has under 200,000 clones; approximately 91% are singletons. The CDR3 covers 13 residues. The V end was cut by 8 bases, the J end by 10 bases, with 16 bases between. CDR1 and CDR2 (germline): SGDLS, YYNGEE. Sequenced sample: PBMCs or T cells enriched from blood (not recorded which). The clonotype originates from a woman under 30 who had recovered from COVID-19. The rearrangement joins TRBV9 to TRBJ1-6, with D maybe TRBD1 (5 bases). The CDR3 bases are TGTGCCAGAAACAGGTGGTCACGGTCACCCCTCCACTTT. It encodes CARNRWSRSPLHF.